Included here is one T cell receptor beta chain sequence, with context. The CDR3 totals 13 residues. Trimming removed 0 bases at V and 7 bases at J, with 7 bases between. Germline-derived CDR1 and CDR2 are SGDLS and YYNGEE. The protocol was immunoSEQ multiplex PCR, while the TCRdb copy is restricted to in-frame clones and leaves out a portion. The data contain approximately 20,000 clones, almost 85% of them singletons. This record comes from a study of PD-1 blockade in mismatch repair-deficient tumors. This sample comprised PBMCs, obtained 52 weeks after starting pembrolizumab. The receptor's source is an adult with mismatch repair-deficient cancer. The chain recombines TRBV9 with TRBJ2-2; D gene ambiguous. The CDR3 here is CASSVVRGGELFF. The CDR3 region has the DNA TGTGCCAGCAGCGTAGTCCGAGGCGGGGAGCTGTTTTTT.